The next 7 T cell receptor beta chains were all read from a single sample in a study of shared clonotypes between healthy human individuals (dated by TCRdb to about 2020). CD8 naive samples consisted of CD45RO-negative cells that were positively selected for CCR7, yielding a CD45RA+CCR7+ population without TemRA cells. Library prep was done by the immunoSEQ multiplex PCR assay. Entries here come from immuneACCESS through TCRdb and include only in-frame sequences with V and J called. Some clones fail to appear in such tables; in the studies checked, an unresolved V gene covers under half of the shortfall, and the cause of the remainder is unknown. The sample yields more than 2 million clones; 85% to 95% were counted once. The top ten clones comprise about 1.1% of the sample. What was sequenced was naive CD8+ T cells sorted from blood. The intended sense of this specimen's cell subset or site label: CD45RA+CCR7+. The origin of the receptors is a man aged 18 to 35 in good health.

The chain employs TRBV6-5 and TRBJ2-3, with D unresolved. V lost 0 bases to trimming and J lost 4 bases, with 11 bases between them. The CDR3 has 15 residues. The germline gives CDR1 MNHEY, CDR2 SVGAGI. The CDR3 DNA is TGTGCCAGCAGTTACTCTTTCGGACCGGCAGATACGCAGTATTTT. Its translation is CASSYSFGPADTQYF.

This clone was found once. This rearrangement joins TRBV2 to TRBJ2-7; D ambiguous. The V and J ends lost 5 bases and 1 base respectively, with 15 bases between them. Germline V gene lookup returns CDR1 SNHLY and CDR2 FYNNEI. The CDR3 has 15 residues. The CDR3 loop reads CASSSSYGSSYEQYF. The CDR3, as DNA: TGTGCCAGCAGTTCTTCTTACGGGTCTTCCTACGAGCAGTACTTC.

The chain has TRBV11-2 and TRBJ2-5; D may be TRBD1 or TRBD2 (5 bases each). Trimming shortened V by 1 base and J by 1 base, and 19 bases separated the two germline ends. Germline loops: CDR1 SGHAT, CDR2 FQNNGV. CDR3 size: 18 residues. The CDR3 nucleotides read TGTGCCAGCAGCTTAGTGTCGAGGATGGGGGTAACCCAAGAGACCCAGTACTTC. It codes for CASSLVSRMGVTQETQYF.

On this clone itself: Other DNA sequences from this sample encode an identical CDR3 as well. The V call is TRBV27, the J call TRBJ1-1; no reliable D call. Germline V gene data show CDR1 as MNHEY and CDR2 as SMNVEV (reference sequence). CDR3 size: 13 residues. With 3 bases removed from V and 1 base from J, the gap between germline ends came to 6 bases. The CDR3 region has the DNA TGTGCCAGCAGTTTTTCCGGGAACACTGAAGCTTTCTTT. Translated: CASSFSGNTEAFF.

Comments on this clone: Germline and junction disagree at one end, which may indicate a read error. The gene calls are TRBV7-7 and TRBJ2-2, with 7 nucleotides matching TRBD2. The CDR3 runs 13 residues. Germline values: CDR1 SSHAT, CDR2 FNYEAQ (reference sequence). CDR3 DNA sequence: TGTGCTAGCAGCCGCGGGAGCGGCGGGGAGCTGTTTTTT. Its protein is CASSRGSGGELFF.

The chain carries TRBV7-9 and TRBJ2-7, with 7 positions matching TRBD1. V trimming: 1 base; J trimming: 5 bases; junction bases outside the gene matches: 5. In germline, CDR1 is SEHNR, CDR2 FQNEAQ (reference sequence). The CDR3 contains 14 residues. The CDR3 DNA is TGTGCCAGCAGCTTAGGACAGGGCCTGGACGAGCAGTACTTC. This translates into CASSLGQGLDEQYF.

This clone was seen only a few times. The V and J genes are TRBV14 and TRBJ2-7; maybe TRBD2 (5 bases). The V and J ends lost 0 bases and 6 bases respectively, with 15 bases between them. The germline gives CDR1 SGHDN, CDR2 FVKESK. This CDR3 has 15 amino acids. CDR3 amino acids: CASSQDTGFSGEQYF. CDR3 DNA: TGTGCCAGCAGCCAAGATACGGGGTTTTCGGGCGAGCAGTACTTC.